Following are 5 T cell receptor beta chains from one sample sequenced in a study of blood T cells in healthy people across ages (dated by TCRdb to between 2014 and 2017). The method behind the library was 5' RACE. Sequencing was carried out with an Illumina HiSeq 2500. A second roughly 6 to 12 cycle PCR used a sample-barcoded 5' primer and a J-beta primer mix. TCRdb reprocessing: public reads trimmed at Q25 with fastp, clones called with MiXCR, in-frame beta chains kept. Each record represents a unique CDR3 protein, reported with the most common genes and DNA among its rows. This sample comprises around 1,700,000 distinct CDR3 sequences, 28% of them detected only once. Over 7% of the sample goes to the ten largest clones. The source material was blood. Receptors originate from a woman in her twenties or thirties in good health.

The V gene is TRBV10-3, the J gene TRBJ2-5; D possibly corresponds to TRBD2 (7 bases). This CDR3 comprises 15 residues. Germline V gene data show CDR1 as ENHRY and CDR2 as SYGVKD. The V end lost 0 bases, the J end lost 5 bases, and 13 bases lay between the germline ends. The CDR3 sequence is CAISESTSRGETQYF. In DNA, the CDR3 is TGTGCCATCAGTGAGTCGACTAGCAGGGGTGAGACCCAGTACTTC.

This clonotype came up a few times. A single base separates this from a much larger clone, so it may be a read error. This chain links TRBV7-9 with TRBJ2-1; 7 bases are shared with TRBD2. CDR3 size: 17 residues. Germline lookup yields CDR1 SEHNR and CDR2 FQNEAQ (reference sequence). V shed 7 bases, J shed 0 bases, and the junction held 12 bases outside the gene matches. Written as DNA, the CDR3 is TGTGCCAGCAACGGTACTAGCGCCCAAAGCTCCTACAATGAGCAGTTCTTC. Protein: CASNGTSAQSSYNEQFF. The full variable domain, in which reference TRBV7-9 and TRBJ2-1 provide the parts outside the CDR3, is DTGVSQNPRHKITKRGQNVTFRCDPISEHNRLYWYRQTLGQGPEFLTYFQNEAQLEKSRLLSDRFSAERPKGSFSTLEIQRTEQGDSAMYLCASNGTSAQSSYNEQFFGPGTRLTVL.

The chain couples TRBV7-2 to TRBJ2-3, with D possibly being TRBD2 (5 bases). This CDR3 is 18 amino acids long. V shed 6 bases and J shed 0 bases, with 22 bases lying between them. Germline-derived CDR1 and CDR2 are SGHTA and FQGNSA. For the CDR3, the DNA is TGTGCCAGCAGTCCTGGGCCCCGGGGAGTGGCGAGCACAGATACGCAGTATTTT. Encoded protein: CASSPGPRGVASTDTQYF. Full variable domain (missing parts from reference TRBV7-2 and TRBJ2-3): GAGVSQSPSNKVTEKGKDVELRCDPISGHTALYWYRQSLGQGLEFLIYFQGNSAPDKSGLPSDRFSAERTGGSVSTLTIQRTQQEDSAVYLCASSPGPRGVASTDTQYFGPGTRLTVL.

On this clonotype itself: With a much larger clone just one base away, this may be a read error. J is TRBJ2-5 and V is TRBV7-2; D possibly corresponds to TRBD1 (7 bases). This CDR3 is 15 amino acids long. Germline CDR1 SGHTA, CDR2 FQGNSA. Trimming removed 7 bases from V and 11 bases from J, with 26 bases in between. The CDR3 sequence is CASIQAGQTYNEQYF. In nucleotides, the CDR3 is TGTGCCAGCATTCAGGCGGGACAGACCTACAATGAGCAGTACTTC.

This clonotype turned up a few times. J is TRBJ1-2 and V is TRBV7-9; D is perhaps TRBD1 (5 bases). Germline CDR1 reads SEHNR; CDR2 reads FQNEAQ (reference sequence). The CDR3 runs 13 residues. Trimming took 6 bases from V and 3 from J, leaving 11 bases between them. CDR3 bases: TGTGCCAGCAGGAGCGACAGACACTATGGCTACACCTTC. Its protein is CASRSDRHYGYTF.